What follows is one T cell receptor beta chain and its context. The sample is drawn from a study of OX40 agonist ivuxolimab in advanced cancers. TCRdb's copy holds only in-frame clones and misses some; the assay was immunoSEQ multiplex PCR. The data show about 84,000 clones, with about 94% seen just once and roughly 9.6% held by the top ten. The CDR3 has 13 amino acids. Trimming pared 5 bases from V and 13 bases from J, leaving 18 bases between. Germline lookup yields CDR1 MNHEY and CDR2 SMNVEV (reference sequence). This sequence joins TRBV27 and TRBJ2-1, with a tentative D call TRBD1 (6 bases). This specimen was CD4+ or CD8+ T cells sorted from blood, taken in a trial of the OX40 agonist ivuxolimab. This TCR came from an adult with an advanced solid tumor such as melanoma, head and neck, liver or kidney cancer. Here the CDR3 reads CASSPYQGYPQFF. The CDR3 region has the DNA TGTGCCAGCAGTCCCTACCAGGGGTACCCCCAGTTCTTC.